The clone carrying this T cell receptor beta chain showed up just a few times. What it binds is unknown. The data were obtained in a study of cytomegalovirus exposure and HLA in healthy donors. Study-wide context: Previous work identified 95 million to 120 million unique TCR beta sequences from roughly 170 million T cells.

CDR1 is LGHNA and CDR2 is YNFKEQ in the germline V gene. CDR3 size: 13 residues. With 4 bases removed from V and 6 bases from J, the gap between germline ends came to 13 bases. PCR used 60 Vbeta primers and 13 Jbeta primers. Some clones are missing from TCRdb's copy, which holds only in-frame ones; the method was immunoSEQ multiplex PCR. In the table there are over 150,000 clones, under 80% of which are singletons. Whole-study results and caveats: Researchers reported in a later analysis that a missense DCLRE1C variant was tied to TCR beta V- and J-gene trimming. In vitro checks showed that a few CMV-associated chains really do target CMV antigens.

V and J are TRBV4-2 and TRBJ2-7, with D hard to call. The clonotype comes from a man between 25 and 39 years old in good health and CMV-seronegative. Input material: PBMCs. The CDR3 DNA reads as TGTGCCAGCAGCCCTAGTATTTCGGGCGAGCAGTACTTC. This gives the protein CASSPSISGEQYF.